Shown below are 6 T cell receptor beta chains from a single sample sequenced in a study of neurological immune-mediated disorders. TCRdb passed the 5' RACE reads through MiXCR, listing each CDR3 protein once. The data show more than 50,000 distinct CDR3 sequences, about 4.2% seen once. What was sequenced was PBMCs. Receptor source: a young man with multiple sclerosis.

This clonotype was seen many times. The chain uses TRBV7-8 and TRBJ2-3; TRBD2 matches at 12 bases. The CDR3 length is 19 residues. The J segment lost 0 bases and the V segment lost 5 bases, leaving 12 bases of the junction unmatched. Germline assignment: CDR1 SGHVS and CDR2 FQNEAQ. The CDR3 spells CASSRRLAGAQTSTDTQYF. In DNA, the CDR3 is TGTGCCAGCAGCCGCCGACTAGCGGGGGCACAAACTAGCACAGATACGCAGTATTTT.

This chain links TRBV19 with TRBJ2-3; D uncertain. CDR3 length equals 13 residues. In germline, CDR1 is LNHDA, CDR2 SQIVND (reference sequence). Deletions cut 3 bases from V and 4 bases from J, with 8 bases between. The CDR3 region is CASSMASSDTQYF. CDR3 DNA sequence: TGTGCCAGTAGTATGGCTAGTTCAGATACGCAGTATTTT.

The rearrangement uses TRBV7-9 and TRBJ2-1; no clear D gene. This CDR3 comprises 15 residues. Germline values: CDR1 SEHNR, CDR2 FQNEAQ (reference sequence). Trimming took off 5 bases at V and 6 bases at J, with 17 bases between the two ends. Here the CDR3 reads CASSPPQWGTNEQFF. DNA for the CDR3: TGTGCCAGCAGCCCCCCCCAATGGGGTACCAATGAGCAGTTCTTC.

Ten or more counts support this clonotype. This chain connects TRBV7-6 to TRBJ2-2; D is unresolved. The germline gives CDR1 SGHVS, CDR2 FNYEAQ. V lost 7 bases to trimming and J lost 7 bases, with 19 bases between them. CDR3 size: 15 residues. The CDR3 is CASTPSLGLGGELFF. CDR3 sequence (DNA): TGTGCCAGCACCCCGAGTTTGGGGTTGGGCGGGGAGCTGTTTTTT.

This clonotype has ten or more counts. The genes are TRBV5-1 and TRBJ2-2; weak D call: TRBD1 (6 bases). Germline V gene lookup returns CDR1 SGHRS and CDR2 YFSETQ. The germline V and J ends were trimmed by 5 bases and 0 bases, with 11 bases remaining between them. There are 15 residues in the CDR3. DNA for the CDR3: TGCGCCAGCAGTTTAGCAGGGGCGAACACCGGGGAGCTGTTTTTT. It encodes CASSLAGANTGELFF.

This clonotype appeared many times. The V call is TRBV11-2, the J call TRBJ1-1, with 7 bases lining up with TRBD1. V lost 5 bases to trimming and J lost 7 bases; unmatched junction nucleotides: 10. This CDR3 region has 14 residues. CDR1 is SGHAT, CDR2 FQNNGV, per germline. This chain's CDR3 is CASSAETGSDEAFF. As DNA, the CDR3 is TGTGCCAGCAGCGCTGAGACAGGGTCTGATGAAGCTTTCTTT.